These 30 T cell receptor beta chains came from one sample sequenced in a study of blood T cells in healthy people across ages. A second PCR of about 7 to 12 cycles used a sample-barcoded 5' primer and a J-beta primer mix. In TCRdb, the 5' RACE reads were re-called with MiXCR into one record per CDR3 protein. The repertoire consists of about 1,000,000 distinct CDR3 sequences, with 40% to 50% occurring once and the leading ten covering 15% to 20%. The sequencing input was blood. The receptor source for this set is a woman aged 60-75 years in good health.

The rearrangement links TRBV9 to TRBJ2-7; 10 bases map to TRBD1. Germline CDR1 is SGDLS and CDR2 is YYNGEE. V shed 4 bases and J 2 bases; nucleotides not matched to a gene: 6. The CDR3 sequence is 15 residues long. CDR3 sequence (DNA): TGTGCCAGCAGCAAGACGGGACAGGGGACCTACGAGCAGTACTTC. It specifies CASSKTGQGTYEQYF. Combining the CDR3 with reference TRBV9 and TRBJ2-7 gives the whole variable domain DSGVTQTPKHLITATGQRVTLRCSPRSGDLSVYWYQQSLDQGLQFLIQYYNGEERAKGNILERFSAQQFPDLHSELNLSSLELGDSALYFCASSKTGQGTYEQYFGPGTRLTVT.

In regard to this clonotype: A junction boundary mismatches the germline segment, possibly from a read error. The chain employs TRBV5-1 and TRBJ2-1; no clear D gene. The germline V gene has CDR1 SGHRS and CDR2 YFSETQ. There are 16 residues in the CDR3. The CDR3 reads CASSLIKGVSSNEQFF. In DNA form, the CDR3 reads TGCGCCAGCAGCTTGATTAAGGGCGTCTCCTCCAATGAGCAGTTCTTC.

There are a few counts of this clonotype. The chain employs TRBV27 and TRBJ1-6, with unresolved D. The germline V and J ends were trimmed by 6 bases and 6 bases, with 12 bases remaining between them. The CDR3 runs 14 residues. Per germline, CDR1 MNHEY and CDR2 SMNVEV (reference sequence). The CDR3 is CASRRAQRNSPLHF. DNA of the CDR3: TGTGCCAGCAGGCGGGCCCAGCGTAATTCACCCCTCCACTTT.

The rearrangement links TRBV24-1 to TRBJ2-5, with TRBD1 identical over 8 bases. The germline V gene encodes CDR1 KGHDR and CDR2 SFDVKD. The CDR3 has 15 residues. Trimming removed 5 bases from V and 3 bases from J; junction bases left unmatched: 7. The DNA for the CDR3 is TGTGCCACCAGTGTCGCGGACAGGGCAAAAGAGACCCAGTACTTC. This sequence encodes CATSVADRAKETQYF.

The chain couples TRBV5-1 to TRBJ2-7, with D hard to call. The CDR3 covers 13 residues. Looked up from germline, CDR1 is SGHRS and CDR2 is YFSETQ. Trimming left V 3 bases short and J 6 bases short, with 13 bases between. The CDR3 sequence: CASSSKTPSEQYF. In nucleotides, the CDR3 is TGCGCCAGCAGCTCTAAGACCCCGAGCGAGCAGTACTTC.

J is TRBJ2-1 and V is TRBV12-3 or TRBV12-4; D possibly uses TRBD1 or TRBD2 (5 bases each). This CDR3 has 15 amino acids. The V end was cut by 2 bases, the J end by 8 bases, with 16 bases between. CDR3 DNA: TGTGCCAGCAGTTTATATCTGGGACCCACAGATGAGCAGTTCTTC. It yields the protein CASSLYLGPTDEQFF.

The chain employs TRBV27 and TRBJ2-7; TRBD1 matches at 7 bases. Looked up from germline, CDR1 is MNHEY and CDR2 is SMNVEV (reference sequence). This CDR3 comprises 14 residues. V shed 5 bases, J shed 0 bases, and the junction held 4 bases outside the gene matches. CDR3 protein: CASSHGTASYEQYF. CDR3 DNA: TGTGCCAGCAGTCACGGGACAGCCTCCTACGAGCAGTACTTC.

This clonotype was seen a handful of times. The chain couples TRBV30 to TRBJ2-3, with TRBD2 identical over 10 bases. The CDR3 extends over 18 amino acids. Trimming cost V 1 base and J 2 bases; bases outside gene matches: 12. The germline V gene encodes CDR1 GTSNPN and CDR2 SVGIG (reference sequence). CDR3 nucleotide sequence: TGTGCCTGGAGTGGAACAACTCTAGCGGGGGAATACACAGATACGCAGTATTTT. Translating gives CAWSGTTLAGEYTDTQYF. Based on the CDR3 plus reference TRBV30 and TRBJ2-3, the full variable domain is SQTIHQWPATLVQPVGSPLSLECTVEGTSNPNLYWYRQAAGRGLQLLFYSVGIGQISSEVPQNLSASRPQDRQFILSSKKLLLSDSGFYLCAWSGTTLAGEYTDTQYFGPGTRLTVL.

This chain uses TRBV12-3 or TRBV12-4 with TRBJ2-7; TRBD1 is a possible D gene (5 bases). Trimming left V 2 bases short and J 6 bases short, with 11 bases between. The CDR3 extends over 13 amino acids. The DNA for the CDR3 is TGTGCCAGCAGTTTACAGGGCTGGCTCGAGCAGTACTTC. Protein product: CASSLQGWLEQYF.

DNA for the CDR3: TGTGCCAGCAGCCCAGCCCAAGATACGCAGTATTTT. Amino acids: CASSPAQDTQYF. J is TRBJ2-3 and V is TRBV7-6; the D is unclear. V lost 5 bases, J lost 5 bases, and 8 bases lay in between. The CDR3 is 12 amino acids. CDR1 and CDR2 from the germline V gene are SGHVS and FNYEAQ. The full variable domain, in which reference TRBV7-6 and TRBJ2-3 provide the parts outside the CDR3, is GAGVSQSPRYKVTKRGQDVALRCDPISGHVSLYWYRQALGQGPEFLTYFNYEAQQDKSGLPNDRFSAERPEGSISTLTIQRTEQRDSAMYRCASSPAQDTQYFGPGTRLTVL.

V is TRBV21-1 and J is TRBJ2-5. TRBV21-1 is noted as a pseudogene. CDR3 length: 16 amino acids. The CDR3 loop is CASSLRRTDPQETQYF. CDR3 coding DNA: TGTGCCAGCAGCCTGCGGAGAACTGACCCCCAAGAGACCCAGTACTTC.

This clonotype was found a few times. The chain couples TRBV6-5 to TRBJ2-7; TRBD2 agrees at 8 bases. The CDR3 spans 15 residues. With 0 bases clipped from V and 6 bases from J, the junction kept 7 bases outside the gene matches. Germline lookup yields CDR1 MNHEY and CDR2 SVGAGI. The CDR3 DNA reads TGTGCCAGCAGTTACTCGAGCGGGAGTATCTCCGAGCAGTACTTC. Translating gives CASSYSSGSISEQYF.

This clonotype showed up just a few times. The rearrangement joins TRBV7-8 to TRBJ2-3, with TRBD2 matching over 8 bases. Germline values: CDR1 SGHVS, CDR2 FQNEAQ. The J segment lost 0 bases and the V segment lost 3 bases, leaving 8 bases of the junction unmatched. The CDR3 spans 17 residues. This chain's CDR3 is CASSLELAEPSTDTQYF. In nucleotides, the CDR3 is TGTGCCAGCAGCTTGGAACTAGCGGAGCCTAGCACAGATACGCAGTATTTT.

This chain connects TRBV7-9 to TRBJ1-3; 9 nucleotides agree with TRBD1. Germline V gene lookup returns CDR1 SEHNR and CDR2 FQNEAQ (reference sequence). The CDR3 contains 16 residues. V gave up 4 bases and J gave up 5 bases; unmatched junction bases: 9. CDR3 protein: CASSSNTGTGRNTIYF. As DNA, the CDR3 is TGTGCCAGCAGCTCCAACACCGGGACAGGGAGAAACACCATATATTTT.

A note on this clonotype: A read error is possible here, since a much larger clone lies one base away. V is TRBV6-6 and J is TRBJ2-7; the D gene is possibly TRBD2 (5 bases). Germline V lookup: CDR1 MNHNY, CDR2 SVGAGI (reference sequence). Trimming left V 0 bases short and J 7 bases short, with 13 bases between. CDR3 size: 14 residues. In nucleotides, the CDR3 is TGTGCCAGCAGTTACTCACGGGGATCGGGGGAGCAGTACTTC. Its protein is CASSYSRGSGEQYF.

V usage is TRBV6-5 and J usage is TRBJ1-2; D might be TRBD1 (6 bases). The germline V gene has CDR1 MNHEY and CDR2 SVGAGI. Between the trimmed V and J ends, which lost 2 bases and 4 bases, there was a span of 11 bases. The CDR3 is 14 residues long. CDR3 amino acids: CASSYNQGFYGYTF. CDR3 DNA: TGTGCCAGCAGTTACAACCAGGGGTTCTATGGCTACACCTTC.

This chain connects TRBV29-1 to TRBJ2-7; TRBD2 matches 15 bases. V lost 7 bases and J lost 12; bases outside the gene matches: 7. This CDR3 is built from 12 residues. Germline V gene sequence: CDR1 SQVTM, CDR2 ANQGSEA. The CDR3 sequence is CSGGLAGGPGYF. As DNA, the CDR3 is TGCAGCGGGGGACTAGCGGGAGGCCCTGGGTACTTC.

CDR3 in DNA: TGTGCCAGCAGCCAAGAAGATGCAGAGGTTCCTTACGAGCAGTACTTC. Protein product: CASSQEDAEVPYEQYF. The chain is built from TRBV3-1 and TRBJ2-7; no clear D gene. Trimming shortened V by 0 bases and J by 4 bases, and 16 bases separated the two germline ends. The CDR3 has 16 amino acids. CDR1 and CDR2 (germline): LGHDT, YNNKEL (reference sequence).

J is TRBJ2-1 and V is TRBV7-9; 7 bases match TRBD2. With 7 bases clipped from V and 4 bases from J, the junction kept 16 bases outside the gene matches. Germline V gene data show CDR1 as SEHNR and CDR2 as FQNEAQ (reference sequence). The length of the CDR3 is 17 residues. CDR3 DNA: TGTGCCAGCAACGATCAGGCAGTAGGGAGGGGATACAATGAGCAGTTCTTC. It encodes CASNDQAVGRGYNEQFF.

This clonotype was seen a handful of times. The DNA for the CDR3 is TGCGCCAGCAGCTTTTCGGGACAGGGATTCTACGAGCAGTACTTC. Translating gives CASSFSGQGFYEQYF. The chain employs TRBV5-1 and TRBJ2-7, with TRBD1 matching 9 bases. Unmatched junction bases numbered 6, after V lost 2 bases and J lost 3 bases. CDR3 length equals 15 residues. CDR1 is SGHRS and CDR2 is YFSETQ in the germline V gene.

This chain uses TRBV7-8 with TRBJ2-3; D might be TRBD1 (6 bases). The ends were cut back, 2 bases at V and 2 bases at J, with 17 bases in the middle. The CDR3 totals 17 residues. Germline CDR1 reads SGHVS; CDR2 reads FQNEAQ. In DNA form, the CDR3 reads TGTGCCAGCAGCTTAACGGGCTGGCAGGGGTTCACAGATACGCAGTATTTT. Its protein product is CASSLTGWQGFTDTQYF.

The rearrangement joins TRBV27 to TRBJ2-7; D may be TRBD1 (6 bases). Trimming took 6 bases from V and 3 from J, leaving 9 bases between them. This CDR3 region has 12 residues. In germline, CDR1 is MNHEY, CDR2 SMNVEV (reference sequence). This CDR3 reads CASRKGHYEQYF. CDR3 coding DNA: TGTGCCAGCAGGAAGGGACACTACGAGCAGTACTTC.

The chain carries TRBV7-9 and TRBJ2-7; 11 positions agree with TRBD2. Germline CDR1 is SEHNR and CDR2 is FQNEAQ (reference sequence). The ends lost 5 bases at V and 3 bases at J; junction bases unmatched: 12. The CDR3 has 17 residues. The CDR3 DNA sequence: TGTGCCAGCAGCCCCACCACCAGACTAGCGGGGATCTACGAGCAGTACTTC. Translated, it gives CASSPTTRLAGIYEQYF. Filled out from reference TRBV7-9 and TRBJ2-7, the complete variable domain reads DTGVSQNPRHKITKRGQNVTFRCDPISEHNRLYWYRQTLGQGPEFLTYFQNEAQLEKSRLLSDRFSAERPKGSFSTLEIQRTEQGDSAMYLCASSPTTRLAGIYEQYFGPGTRLTVT.

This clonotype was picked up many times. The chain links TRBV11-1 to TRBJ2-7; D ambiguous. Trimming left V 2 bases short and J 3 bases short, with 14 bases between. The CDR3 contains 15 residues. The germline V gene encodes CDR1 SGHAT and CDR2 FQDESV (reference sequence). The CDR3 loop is CASSLTPDAYYEQYF. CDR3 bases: TGTGCCAGCAGCTTAACCCCGGACGCCTACTACGAGCAGTACTTC.

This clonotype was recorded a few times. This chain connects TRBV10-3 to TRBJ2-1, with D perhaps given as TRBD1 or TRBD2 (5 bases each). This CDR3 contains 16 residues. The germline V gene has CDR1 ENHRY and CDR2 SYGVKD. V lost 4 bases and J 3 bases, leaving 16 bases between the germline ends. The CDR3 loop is CAISGSQGVRYNEQFF. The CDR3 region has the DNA TGTGCCATCAGTGGGTCGCAGGGAGTCCGCTACAATGAGCAGTTCTTC.

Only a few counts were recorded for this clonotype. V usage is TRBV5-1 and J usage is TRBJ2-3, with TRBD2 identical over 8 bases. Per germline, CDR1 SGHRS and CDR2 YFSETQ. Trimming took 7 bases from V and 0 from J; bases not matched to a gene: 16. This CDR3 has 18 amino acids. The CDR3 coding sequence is TGCGCCAGCTTCGAGGGAGCGGGAGCCCTAGCTAGCACAGATACGCAGTATTTT. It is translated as CASFEGAGALASTDTQYF.

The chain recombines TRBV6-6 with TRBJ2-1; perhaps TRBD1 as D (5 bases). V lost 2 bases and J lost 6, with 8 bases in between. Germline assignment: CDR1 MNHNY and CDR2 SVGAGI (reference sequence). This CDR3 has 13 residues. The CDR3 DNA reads TGTGCCAGCAGTTACGACACAGGCAATGAGCAGTTCTTC. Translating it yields CASSYDTGNEQFF.

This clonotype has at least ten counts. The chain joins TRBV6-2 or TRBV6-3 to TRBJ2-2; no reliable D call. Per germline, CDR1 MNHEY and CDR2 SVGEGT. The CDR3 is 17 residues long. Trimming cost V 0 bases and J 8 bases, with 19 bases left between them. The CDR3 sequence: CASSYSPGGQAAGELFF. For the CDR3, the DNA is TGTGCCAGCAGTTACTCCCCGGGTGGGCAGGCGGCGGGGGAGCTGTTTTTT.

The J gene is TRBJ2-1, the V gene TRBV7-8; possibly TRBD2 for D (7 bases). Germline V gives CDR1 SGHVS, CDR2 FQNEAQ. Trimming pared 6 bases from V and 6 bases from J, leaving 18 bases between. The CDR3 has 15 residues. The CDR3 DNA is TGTGCCAGCAGGAGGGGTCGGGGGGCGTCCAATGAGCAGTTCTTC. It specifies CASRRGRGASNEQFF.

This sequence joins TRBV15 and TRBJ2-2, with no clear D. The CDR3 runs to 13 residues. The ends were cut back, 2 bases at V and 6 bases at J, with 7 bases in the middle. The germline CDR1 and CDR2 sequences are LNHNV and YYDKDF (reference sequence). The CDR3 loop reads CATSRTSAGELFF. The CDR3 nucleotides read TGTGCCACCAGCAGAACCAGCGCCGGGGAGCTGTTTTTT.